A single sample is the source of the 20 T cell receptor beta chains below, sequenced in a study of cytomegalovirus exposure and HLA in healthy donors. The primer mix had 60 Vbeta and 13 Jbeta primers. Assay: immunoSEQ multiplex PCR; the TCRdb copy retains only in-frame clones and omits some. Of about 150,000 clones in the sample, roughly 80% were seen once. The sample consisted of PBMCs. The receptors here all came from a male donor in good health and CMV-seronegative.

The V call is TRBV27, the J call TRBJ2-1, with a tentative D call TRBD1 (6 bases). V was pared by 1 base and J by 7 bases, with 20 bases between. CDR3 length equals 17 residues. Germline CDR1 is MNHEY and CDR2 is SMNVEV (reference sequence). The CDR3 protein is CASSLFDPGTIENEQFF. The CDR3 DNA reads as TGTGCCAGCAGTTTATTTGATCCGGGGACAATCGAGAATGAGCAGTTCTTC.

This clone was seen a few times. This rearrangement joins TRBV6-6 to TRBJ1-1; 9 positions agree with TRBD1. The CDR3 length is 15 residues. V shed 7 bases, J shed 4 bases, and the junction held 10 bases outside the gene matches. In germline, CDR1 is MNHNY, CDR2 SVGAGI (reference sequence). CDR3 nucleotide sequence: TGTGCCAGCATCATGACAGGGGGATCGGGCACTGAAGCTTTCTTT. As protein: CASIMTGGSGTEAFF.

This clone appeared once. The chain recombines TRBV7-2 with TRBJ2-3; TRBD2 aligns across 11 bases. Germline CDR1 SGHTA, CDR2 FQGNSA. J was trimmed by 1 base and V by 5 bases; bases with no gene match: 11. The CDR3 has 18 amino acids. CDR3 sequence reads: CASSAGTSGYLRTDTQYF. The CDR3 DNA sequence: TGTGCCAGCAGCGCTGGGACTAGCGGTTATCTCCGCACAGATACGCAGTATTTT.

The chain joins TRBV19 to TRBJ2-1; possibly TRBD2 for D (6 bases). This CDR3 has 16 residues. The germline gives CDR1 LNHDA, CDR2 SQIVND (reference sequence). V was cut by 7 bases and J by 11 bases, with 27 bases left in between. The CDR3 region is CASTPQGRGARTKQFF. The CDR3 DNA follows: TGTGCCAGTACCCCCCAAGGACGCGGGGCACGAACTAAGCAGTTCTTC.

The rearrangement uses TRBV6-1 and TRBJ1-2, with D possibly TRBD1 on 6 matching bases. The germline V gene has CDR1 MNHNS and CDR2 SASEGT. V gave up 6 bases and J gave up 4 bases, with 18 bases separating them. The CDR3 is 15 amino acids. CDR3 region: CASRNPLQGRYGYTF. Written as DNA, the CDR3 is TGTGCCAGCAGGAACCCACTACAGGGTCGCTATGGCTACACCTTC.

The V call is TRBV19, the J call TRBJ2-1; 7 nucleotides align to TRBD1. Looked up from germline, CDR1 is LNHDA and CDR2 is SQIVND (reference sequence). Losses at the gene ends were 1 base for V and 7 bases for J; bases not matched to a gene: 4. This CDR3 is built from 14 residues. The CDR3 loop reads CASSIGTGANEQFF. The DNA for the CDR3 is TGTGCCAGTAGTATAGGGACAGGAGCTAATGAGCAGTTCTTC.

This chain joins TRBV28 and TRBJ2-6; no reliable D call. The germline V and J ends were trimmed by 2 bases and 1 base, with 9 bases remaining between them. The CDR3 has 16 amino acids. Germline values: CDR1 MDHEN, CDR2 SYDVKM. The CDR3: CASSLGQVSGANVLTF. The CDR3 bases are TGTGCCAGCAGTTTAGGTCAGGTTTCTGGGGCCAACGTCCTGACTTTC.

CDR3 loop: CASITGLAYEQYF. The CDR3 DNA sequence: TGTGCCAGCATAACGGGATTAGCCTACGAGCAGTACTTC. The chain carries TRBV2 and TRBJ2-7; D is possibly TRBD2 (5 bases). Germline CDR1 is SNHLY and CDR2 is FYNNEI. V was trimmed by 7 bases and J by 2 bases, leaving 12 bases between them. This CDR3 contains 13 residues. Full variable domain (remainder filled in from reference TRBV2 and TRBJ2-7): EPEVTQTPSHQVTQMGQEVILRCVPISNHLYFYWYRQILGQKVEFLVSFYNNEISEKSEIFDDQFSVERPDGSNFTLKIRSTKLEDSAMYFCASITGLAYEQYFGPGTRLTVT.

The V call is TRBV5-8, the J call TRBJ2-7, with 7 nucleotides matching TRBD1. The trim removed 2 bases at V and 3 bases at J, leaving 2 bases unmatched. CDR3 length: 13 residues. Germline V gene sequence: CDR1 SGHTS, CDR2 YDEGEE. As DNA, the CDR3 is TGTGCCAGCAGCTTAGGACAGGTCTACGAGCAGTACTTC. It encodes CASSLGQVYEQYF.

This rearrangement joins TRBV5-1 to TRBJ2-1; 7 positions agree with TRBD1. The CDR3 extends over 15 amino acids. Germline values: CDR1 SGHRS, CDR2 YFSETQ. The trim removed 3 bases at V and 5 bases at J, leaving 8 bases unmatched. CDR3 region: CASSSYHTGDNEQFF. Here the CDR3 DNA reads TGCGCCAGCAGCTCGTACCATACAGGGGACAATGAGCAGTTCTTC.

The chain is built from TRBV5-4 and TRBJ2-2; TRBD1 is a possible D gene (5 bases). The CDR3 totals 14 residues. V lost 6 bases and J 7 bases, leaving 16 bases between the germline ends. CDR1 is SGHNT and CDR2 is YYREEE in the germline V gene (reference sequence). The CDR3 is CASTWGRPGGELFF. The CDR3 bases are TGTGCCAGCACCTGGGGCAGACCGGGCGGGGAGCTGTTTTTT.

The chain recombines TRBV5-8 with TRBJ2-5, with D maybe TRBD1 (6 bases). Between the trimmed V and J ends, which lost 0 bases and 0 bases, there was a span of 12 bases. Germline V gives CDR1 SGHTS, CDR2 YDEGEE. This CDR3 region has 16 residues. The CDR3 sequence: CASSLVGGQHQETQYF. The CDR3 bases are TGTGCCAGCAGCTTGGTTGGTGGACAGCACCAAGAGACCCAGTACTTC.

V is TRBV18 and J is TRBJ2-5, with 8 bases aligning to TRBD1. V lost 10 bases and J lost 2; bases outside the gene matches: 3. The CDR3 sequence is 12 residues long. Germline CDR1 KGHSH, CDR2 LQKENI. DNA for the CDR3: TGTGCCACCGGACAGGGACAAGAGACCCAGTACTTC. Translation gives CATGQGQETQYF.

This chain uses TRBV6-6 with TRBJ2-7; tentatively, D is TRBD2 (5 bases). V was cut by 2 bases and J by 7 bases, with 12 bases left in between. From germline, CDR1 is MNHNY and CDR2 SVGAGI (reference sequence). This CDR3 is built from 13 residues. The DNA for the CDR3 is TGTGCCAGCAGTTACGGAGGTTTCTGGGAGCAGTACTTC. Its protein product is CASSYGGFWEQYF.

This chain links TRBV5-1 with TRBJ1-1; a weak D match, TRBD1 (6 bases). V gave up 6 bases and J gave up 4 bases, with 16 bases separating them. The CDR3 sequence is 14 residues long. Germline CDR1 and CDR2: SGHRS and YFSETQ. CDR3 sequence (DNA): TGCGCCAGCACCCAGGACAGATCGTTCACTGAAGCTTTCTTT. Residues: CASTQDRSFTEAFF.

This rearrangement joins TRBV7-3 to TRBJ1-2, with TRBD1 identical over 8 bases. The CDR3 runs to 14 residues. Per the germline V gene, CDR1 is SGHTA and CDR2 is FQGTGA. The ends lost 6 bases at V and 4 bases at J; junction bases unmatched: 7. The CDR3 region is CASSLDRGAYGYTF. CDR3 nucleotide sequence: TGTGCCAGCAGTCTCGACAGGGGAGCCTATGGCTACACCTTC.

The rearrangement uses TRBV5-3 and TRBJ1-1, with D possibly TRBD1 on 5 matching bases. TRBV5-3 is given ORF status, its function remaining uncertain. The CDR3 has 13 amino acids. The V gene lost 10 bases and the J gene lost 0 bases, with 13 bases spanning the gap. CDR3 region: CARGGTMNTEAFF. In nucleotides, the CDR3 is TGTGCCCGAGGAGGGACGATGAACACTGAAGCTTTCTTT.

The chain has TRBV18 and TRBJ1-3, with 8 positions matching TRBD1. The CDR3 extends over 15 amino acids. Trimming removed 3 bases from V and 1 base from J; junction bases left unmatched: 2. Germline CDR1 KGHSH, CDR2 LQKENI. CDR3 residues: CASSPQGASGNTIYF. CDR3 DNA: TGTGCCAGCTCACCCCAGGGGGCTTCTGGAAACACCATATATTTT.

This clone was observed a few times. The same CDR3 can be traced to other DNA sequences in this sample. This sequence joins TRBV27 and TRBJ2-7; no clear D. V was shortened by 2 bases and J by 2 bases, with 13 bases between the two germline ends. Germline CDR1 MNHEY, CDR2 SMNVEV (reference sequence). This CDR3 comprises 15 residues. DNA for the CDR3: TGTGCCAGCAGTTTAAAGGAGAAGCCGGCCTACGAGCAGTACTTC. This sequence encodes CASSLKEKPAYEQYF.

In DNA form, the CDR3 reads TGTGCCTGGAGTTCGGGACAGGACACTGAAGCTTTCTTT. Protein sequence: CAWSSGQDTEAFF. The chain is built from TRBV30 and TRBJ1-1, with TRBD1 identical over 8 bases. The CDR3 covers 13 residues. Per the germline V gene, CDR1 is GTSNPN and CDR2 is SVGIG (reference sequence). After removal of 2 bases from V and 3 bases from J, the junction contained 2 bases not matched to a gene.